This T cell receptor (beta chain) was sequenced during a study of beta chain features in type 1 diabetes. Study summary: Examination covered roughly 100,000,000 sorted cells spanning all samples.

CDR1 and CDR2 from the germline V gene are GTSNPN and SVGIG (reference sequence). V gave up 6 bases and J gave up 7 bases, with 13 bases separating them. This CDR3 is built from 12 residues. General study points: Reads derived from cDNA could over-represent cells showing high TCR expression.

The entirety of the isolated RNA underwent reverse transcription, so expressed TCRB transcripts were sequenced. This table comes from immunoSEQ multiplex PCR, and its TCRdb copy is limited to in-frame clones, with some not included. The sample contains about 260,000 clones, under 70% of which appear only once. This clone was observed a few times. Its target is not known. The sequence came from a man aged 25 to 40 in good health. This chain joins TRBV30 and TRBJ2-1; a possible D gene is TRBD2 (6 bases). The sequencing input was naive CD4+ T cells from blood. The CDR3: CACPRGFNEQFF. The CDR3 nucleotides are TGTGCCTGCCCCCGGGGGTTTAATGAGCAGTTCTTC.